Described below is a single TCR beta chain sequence and its context. Its recognized antigen is unknown. No base-level quality is on record; no much larger clone is a single base apart. In the germline V gene (reference sequence), CDR1 corresponds to MNHEY and CDR2 to SMNVEV. The CDR3 measures 13 amino acids from cysteine to phenylalanine. Left in the record is the CDR3 DNA by itself, 39 bases read in frame from the first base. The junction shows trimming of 7 bases on V and 4 bases on J, and the gene matches do not reach 5 bases of it. The cohort was made up of approximately 700 healthy bone marrow donors. At the time of sampling, every cohort member was nominally healthy, though immune exposures that went unrecorded were likely present. The donor tested CMV seronegative, placing the donor among the 350 or so seronegative members of the cohort. A peripheral blood sample was collected from each donor, and TCR beta sequencing was performed on peripheral blood mononuclear cells. The Qiagen DNeasy Blood Extraction Kit was used to extract genomic DNA from the blood cell samples.

These data originate in a study of cytomegalovirus exposure and HLA in healthy donors (dated by TCRdb to between 2016 and 2019). Turning to the overall study: In an earlier analysis of roughly 500 of the donors, about 260 Gb of sequence data and 100 million or so unique TCR beta sequences from roughly 200 million T cells were reported. In the later analysis, no new phenotypic data were used to find candidate immune exposures; instead, reliance was placed on TCR beta sequences and their occurrence across donors. In an earlier analysis of 587 of the donors, high-throughput TCR beta sequencing was used to judge whether each TCR beta V gene segment behaved as functional or pseudogenic. Several DR-DQ haplotypes were treated as single units for association and clustering because of strong linkage in the cohort. The study combined high-throughput TCR immunosequencing, statistical association of individual TCRs with disease status, and machine learning to predict cytomegalovirus infection status. HLA typing included class I and class II loci at four-digit resolution. An early release covering more than 500 HLA-typed donors comprised approximately 290 gigabases of sequencing data and 85 million or so unique TCR sequences. Among some 400 genotyped donors of the cohort, an average of around 220,000 unique TCR beta nucleotide sequences was sequenced per donor, of which about 19% were non-productive. In a later analysis, previously published TCR beta repertoires from 550 to 750 donors were re-analyzed and high-resolution HLA genotyping was added so that TCR occurrence patterns could be studied. Typing coverage varied by locus: roughly 620-640 donors for A, B, C, DRB1 and DQB1; under 550 for DQA1; approximately 570 for DPA1; 450 to 480 for DPB1. A separate validation cohort of about 110 different subjects was used in addition to the approximately 640-subject first cohort. A later genetic analysis used genome-wide SNP genotypes for about 60% of the roughly 700 donors, treating that subset as a discovery cohort. The study used immunosequencing to profile the T cell repertoires of 666 subjects and linked those repertoires to cytomegalovirus serostatus. The study aimed to test whether cataloging public T cell receptors could reveal signatures of past pathogen exposure. Among the approximately 430 genotyped donors, around 79% belonged to the genetic ancestry cluster associated with self-reported Caucasian donors. All discovery cohort repertoires had been generated on a single sequencing platform. Donor age, sex, ethnicity and CMV serostatus were compiled together with the repertoire data. General study outcomes and caveats: According to a later analysis, TCR association rates differed among HLA loci, with DRB1 alleles showing the most associated TCRs and HLA-C alleles showing the fewest. In a later analysis, HLA-associated TCR beta chains showed more clonal expansion and lower generation probabilities than non-associated chains that were equally common. Across donors, most TCR sequences were observed very rarely, whereas some public TCRs were present in many individuals. This cohort had only TCR beta chains sequenced, and the lack of alpha or paired-chain data limited which features could be detected. Correlated functional status among segregating V segments might be attributable to linkage disequilibrium, but an unknown experimental factor could not be ruled out. A group of highly shared sequence variants was considered likely to be a technical artifact of the sequencing pipeline. In vitro tests confirmed that a few of the cytomegalovirus-associated TCR beta chains recognize cytomegalovirus antigens. In an earlier analysis of some 540 of the donors, most TCR beta V segments appeared in productive rearrangements about 87% or about 30% of the time, broadly matching IMGT annotations. Some IMGT-functional V segments, including TRBV6-2 and TRBV6-3, could not be distinguished by the 87-base-pair reads and were therefore excluded. According to a later analysis, parvovirus B19, influenza, CMV and Epstein-Barr virus appeared linked to several top co-occurrence clusters. A further reported finding was that TCR beta sequences accurately predicted the HLA-A and HLA-B alleles for most subjects in the first cohort. In a later analysis, most CMV-associated TCR beta chains were found to appear HLA-restricted, with HLA associations seemingly driven largely by CMV exposure. Compared with the roughly 600-donor mean, donors in an Asian-associated ancestry cluster had fewer N-insertions in productive TCRs, according to a later genetic analysis. The classifier was reported to diagnose cytomegalovirus status with high specificity and sensitivity in both the original and validation cohorts. The authors suggested that the approach could potentially be extended to other disease states and immunological phenotypes. CMV serostatus was the only immune exposure information available for the cohort. The earlier analysis of approximately 560 of the donors excluded approximately 15 rarely observed V segments, including chromosome 9 orphons, because counts were too low. V-gene and J-gene trimming of TCR beta chains was associated with a missense DCLRE1C variant in a later genetic analysis, and the association was replicated in an independent cohort. A later analysis associated about 17,000 TCR beta sequences with specific HLA alleles at a false discovery rate of 0.05. Strong co-occurrence of HLA alleles, especially DR and DQ, made assigning TCR associations to individual alleles difficult. Because some donors lacked HLA typing at each locus, the association tests relied only on the typed subset. Roughly uniform sequencing depth across donors was assumed in presence/absence analyses, although this assumption may not hold. A total of 164 TCR beta chains were listed by the study as associated with cytomegalovirus.

Library generation was performed with the immunoSEQ multiplex PCR assay. For the multiplex PCR, a mixture combining 60 forward primers for TCR Vbeta segments and 13 reverse primers for TCR Jbeta segments was used. The CDR3 region of rearranged TCR beta genes was amplified from genomic DNA by a multiplex PCR assay. The amplified TCR beta libraries were sequenced on the Illumina HiSeq System as 87-base-pair reads. Under the source paper's analysis protocol: A later analysis tallied approximately 87 million unique TCR beta chains across the 550 to 850 repertoires, and around 10 million of those chains were shared by two or more donors. Raw reads were error-corrected and collapsed into unique sequences with a nearest-neighbor algorithm that merged closely related sequences to remove PCR and sequencing errors. V, D and J gene segments were assigned by aligning CDR3 sequences to IMGT reference sequences. For a sequence to be retained, a match of at least six nucleotides was required to both a V gene segment and a J gene segment. A rearrangement was called productive if the CDR3 had no stop codons and remained in frame with V and J, and every other rearrangement was called non-productive. Following IMGT convention, CDR3 was defined as the stretch from the second conserved V-encoded cysteine to the conserved J-encoded phenylalanine. The earlier analysis of around 640 of the donors excluded sequences that lacked an unambiguous match to a single V gene segment. In an earlier analysis of around 590 of the donors, a V segment was called functional when productive rearrangements were above 56.7%, and segregating when the standard deviation between donors exceeded 5%. A statistical classification framework was developed to diagnose cytomegalovirus status using the catalog of TCR beta chain sequences. A later analysis assigned V and J genes by comparing TCR nucleotide sequences with IMGT/GENE-DB human TR gene sequences. In a later analysis, CDR3 sequences and most-parsimonious VDJ recombination scenarios were assigned using the TCRdist pipeline. In a later analysis, each TCR beta chain was defined by its CDR3 amino acid sequence together with its V-gene family, and reads without a unique V-gene family were excluded. A later analysis removed several hundred highly shared, low-generation-probability nucleotide sequences to deal with suspected cross-contamination and a sequencing artifact. For each public chain, a later analysis derived a clonal expansion index from normalized ranks of inferred template counts within each repertoire. In a later analysis, generation probabilities were computed with a VDJ recombination model fitted to out-of-frame rearrangements, and the resulting probabilities were checked against IGoR. In a later analysis, TCR-TCR, TCR-HLA and TCR-CMV co-occurrence was scored with hypergeometric tests, and a repertoire-size bias correction was applied to TCR pairs. In a later analysis, false discovery rates were estimated by permuting HLA or CMV assignments 20 times. In a later analysis, co-occurring TCRs were grouped using DBSCAN, and TCRdist sequence similarity was added for clustering within HLA-allele-positive subsets. For co-occurrence clustering, repertoires with fewer than 30,000 or more than 120,000 public chains were excluded, along with 4 to 6 repertoires with anomalous nucleotide sharing. TCRdb holds this immuneACCESS table with in-frame rearrangements only. Some clones are missing; in checked studies, unresolved V genes explain under half, and the rest has no known cause. The D gene and trimming were derived from the DNA, and the V and J assignments and clone size from that table. The sample table lists about 160,000 clones, about 75% of them with a count of one. The top ten hold over 2.5% of the sample.

The rearranged segments are TRBV27 and TRBJ1-1; 8 of the junction bases match TRBD1. The receptor comes from a female donor in good health and CMV-seronegative. The sequencing sample was made of PBMCs. At the DNA level, the sequence is TGTGCCAGCACCCGACAGGGGAGCACTGAAGCTTTCTTT. Its protein product is CASTRQGSTEAFF.